This T cell receptor (beta chain) appears in the sequencing data of a study of blood T cell repertoires in COVID-19. The CDR3 is 15 amino acids. Germline values: CDR1 MRHNA, CDR2 SNTAGT. V lost 4 bases and J lost 4; bases outside the gene matches: 6. Libraries were prepared by immunoSEQ multiplex PCR; TCRdb keeps only in-frame clonotypes and omits some of them. The sample yields about 82,000 clones, around 82% seen once. Sample: peripheral blood. The V call is TRBV6-4, the J call TRBJ2-3; 9 nucleotides line up with TRBD2. This TCR derives from a woman in her sixties or seventies with acute or convalescent COVID-19. The CDR3 protein is CASSAAAGGADTQYF. DNA for the CDR3: TGTGCCAGCAGTGCAGCGGCGGGGGGGGCAGATACGCAGTATTTT.